One and the same sample provided the 26 T cell receptor beta chains below, sequenced in a study of T cell repertoires in cytomegalovirus infection. Using its own MiXCR run on the reads, TCRdb lists one record per CDR3 protein. The sample contains about 570,000 distinct CDR3 sequences, over 35% of which appear only once. Their recognized antigens are unknown. Specimen: cultured PBMCs, collected from culture after CMV antigen stimulation. These receptors all come from a human donor in good health (CMV status not recorded). Some clones in this sample may be carry-over from other donors' samples.

The chain couples TRBV7-3 to TRBJ2-1; the D gene is possibly TRBD2 (7 bases). The length of the CDR3 is 16 residues. V dropped 7 bases and J dropped 7 bases, with 23 bases sitting between them. CDR1 is SGHTA and CDR2 is FQGTGA in the germline V gene. CDR3 sequence: CASTKRGGGARNEQFF. The CDR3 nucleotides read TGTGCCAGCACCAAAAGGGGTGGGGGGGCGCGAAATGAGCAGTTCTTC.

This clonotype occurred a few times. The chain is built from TRBV7-6 and TRBJ2-3; D is possibly TRBD1 (5 bases). Germline CDR1 reads SGHVS; CDR2 reads FNYEAQ. V was trimmed by 5 bases and J by 0 bases, leaving 18 bases between them. This CDR3 is built from 17 residues. The CDR3 region has the DNA TGTGCCAGCAGCGGACGAGCCTGGGGCAGTAGCACAGATACGCAGTATTTT. Translated: CASSGRAWGSSTDTQYF.

This clonotype was seen only a few times. The chain joins TRBV7-6 to TRBJ2-5, with no clear D. Germline-derived CDR1 and CDR2 are SGHVS and FNYEAQ. V lost 1 base to trimming and J lost 1 base, with 7 bases between them. There are 14 residues in the CDR3. The CDR3 bases are TGTGCCAGCAGCTTAGGCAGCTTCCAAGAGACCCAGTACTTC. Translated, it gives CASSLGSFQETQYF.

This clonotype has more than one count but fewer than ten. J is TRBJ2-1 and V is TRBV12-5, with D perhaps matching TRBD2 (8 bases). Germline V gene lookup returns CDR1 LGHNT and CDR2 FRNRAP. This CDR3 is built from 22 residues. With 9 bases removed from V and 1 base from J, the gap between germline ends came to 37 bases. As DNA, the CDR3 is TGTGCTAGGGACAGGTCCTACAGGGTAGGGAATAGCGGGGCCTCATCCTACAATGAGCAGTTCTTC. Protein sequence: CARDRSYRVGNSGASSYNEQFF.

This clonotype appeared a few times. This sequence joins TRBV12-3 or TRBV12-4 and TRBJ2-1, with 8 bases fitting TRBD2. V lost 9 bases to trimming and J lost 4 bases; unmatched junction nucleotides: 5. This CDR3 spans 13 amino acids. CDR3 sequence: CASRLASYNEQFF. CDR3 bases: TGTGCCAGTCGACTAGCGAGTTACAATGAGCAGTTCTTC.

The chain links TRBV7-2 to TRBJ2-7; a possible D gene is TRBD1 (6 bases). This CDR3 is built from 15 residues. Germline V gives CDR1 SGHTA, CDR2 FQGNSA. The V end was cut by 5 bases, the J end by 0 bases, with 14 bases between. CDR3 in amino acids: CASSTTGHFSYEQYF. CDR3 nucleotides: TGTGCCAGCAGCACCACGGGACACTTCTCCTACGAGCAGTACTTC.

The chain couples TRBV28 to TRBJ2-5, with D tentatively TRBD2 (6 bases). Germline V CDR1 and CDR2: MDHEN, SYDVKM. Trimming removed 1 base at V and 5 bases at J, with 11 bases between. The CDR3 length is 14 residues. The CDR3 DNA is TGTGCCAGCAGTTTATCGGACCGGGGGGAGACCCAGTACTTC. It encodes CASSLSDRGETQYF.

This clonotype appeared many times. The chain couples TRBV7-6 to TRBJ2-1; 13 bases agree with TRBD2. V lost 4 bases and J lost 7; bases outside the gene matches: 10. CDR3 length: 17 residues. The germline V gene encodes CDR1 SGHVS and CDR2 FNYEAQ. In DNA, the CDR3 is TGTGCCAGCAGCTCCCCTCTAACTAGCGGGAGGGGTAATGAGCAGTTCTTC. Its protein product is CASSSPLTSGRGNEQFF.

This clonotype has just a few counts. The chain joins TRBV27 to TRBJ2-1; no reliable D call. The V gene lost 7 bases and the J gene lost 7 bases, with 8 bases spanning the gap. This CDR3 contains 11 residues. The germline V gene has CDR1 MNHEY and CDR2 SMNVEV (reference sequence). CDR3 residues: CASTHGNEQFF. The CDR3 DNA is TGTGCCAGCACCCACGGGAATGAGCAGTTCTTC.

The J gene is TRBJ2-1, the V gene TRBV7-8; TRBD2 aligns across 8 bases. Germline values: CDR1 SGHVS, CDR2 FQNEAQ. The CDR3 sequence is 17 residues long. V was clipped by 1 base and J by 12 bases; unmatched bases: 17. Written as DNA, the CDR3 is TGTGCCAGCAGCTTAGGAGCCCGCGGCGGGCGTGCGGGGGGGCAGTTCTTC. As protein: CASSLGARGGRAGGQFF.

CDR3 protein: CASCSQWTGDYEQYF. In nucleotides, the CDR3 is TGTGCCAGCTGCTCACAATGGACAGGGGACTACGAGCAGTACTTC. This chain joins TRBV7-2 and TRBJ2-7; the match to TRBD1 covers 9 bases. The ends lost 8 bases at V and 3 bases at J; junction bases unmatched: 11. This CDR3 is 15 amino acids long. Per the germline V gene, CDR1 is SGHTA and CDR2 is FQGNSA.

This clonotype was recorded at least ten times. The CDR3 DNA reads as TGTGCCAGCAGCAGCGGGACAGGGGGCAATGAGCAGTTCTTC. It yields the protein CASSSGTGGNEQFF. V gene TRBV7-6 combines with J gene TRBJ2-1; 11 nucleotides line up with TRBD1. The CDR3 has 14 amino acids. Per germline, CDR1 SGHVS and CDR2 FNYEAQ. Trimming cost V 5 bases and J 6 bases; bases outside gene matches: 3.

The V gene is TRBV6-2 or TRBV6-3, the J gene TRBJ2-7, with 7 bases lining up with TRBD2. V gave up 7 bases and J gave up 3 bases; unmatched junction bases: 6. There are 13 residues in the CDR3. Germline V gene data show CDR1 as MNHEY and CDR2 as SVGEGT. The CDR3 nucleotides are TGTGCCAGCAAACGGAGGGAGGGCTACGAGCAGTACTTC. Encoded protein: CASKRREGYEQYF.

This clonotype was counted ten times or more. This CDR3 is CASSPPGTRDQPQHF. In nucleotides, the CDR3 is TGTGCCAGCAGCCCGCCCGGGACACGAGATCAGCCCCAGCATTTT. The chain has TRBV7-2 and TRBJ1-5, with D tentatively TRBD1 (6 bases). Trimming left V 5 bases short and J 5 bases short, with 16 bases between. Germline CDR1 and CDR2: SGHTA and FQGNSA. CDR3 length equals 15 residues.

This clonotype was counted once. The chain carries TRBV6-8 and TRBJ1-2; 7 bases are shared with TRBD1. With V trimmed by 2 bases and J by 5 bases, 14 bases remained unmatched. This CDR3 contains 17 residues. The germline V gene has CDR1 MNHGY and CDR2 SAAAGT. CDR3 sequence: CASSYRQGTVDGYGYTF. CDR3 coding DNA: TGTGCCAGCAGTTACCGACAGGGTACGGTCGATGGTTATGGCTACACCTTC.

The DNA for the CDR3 is TGCGCCAGCAGCCAAAGGACAGGGGACGAGCAGTACTTC. As protein: CASSQRTGDEQYF. The rearrangement links TRBV4-3 to TRBJ2-7, with TRBD1 matching over 9 bases. The length of the CDR3 is 13 residues. Per the germline V gene, CDR1 is LGHNA and CDR2 is YSLEER. Trimming took 2 bases from V and 5 from J; bases not matched to a gene: 1.

J is TRBJ2-7 and V is TRBV14; the D gene is possibly TRBD1 (6 bases). The V gene lost 1 base and the J gene lost 9 bases, with 7 bases spanning the gap. Germline-derived CDR1 and CDR2 are SGHDN and FVKESK. The CDR3 is 11 amino acids. Here the CDR3 reads CASSQADRQYF. CDR3 nucleotides: TGTGCCAGCAGCCAAGCGGACAGGCAGTACTTC.

The chain has TRBV6-6 and TRBJ2-3, with 10 positions matching TRBD1. This CDR3 is built from 17 residues. Losses at the gene ends were 2 bases for V and 2 bases for J; bases not matched to a gene: 7. Germline V gene data show CDR1 as MNHNY and CDR2 as SVGAGI (reference sequence). The DNA for the CDR3 is TGTGCCAGCAGTTACATTACAGGACAGGGGGACACAGATACGCAGTATTTT. Translation: CASSYITGQGDTDTQYF.

The chain joins TRBV6-5 to TRBJ2-7; TRBD2 agrees at 9 bases. This CDR3 has 18 amino acids. Germline V gives CDR1 MNHEY, CDR2 SVGAGI. Trimming removed 5 bases from V and 1 base from J; junction bases left unmatched: 15. The CDR3 sequence: CASSGGGGWTSESYEQYF. The DNA of the CDR3 is TGTGCCAGCAGTGGGGGGGGAGGCTGGACTAGCGAATCCTACGAGCAGTACTTC.

This clonotype has a handful of counts. This sequence joins TRBV6-1 and TRBJ1-3; tentative D call: TRBD1 (5 bases). This CDR3 has 13 residues. V was pared by 6 bases and J by 4 bases, with 10 bases between. Per germline, CDR1 MNHNS and CDR2 SASEGT. In DNA form, the CDR3 reads TGTGCCAGCAGCCAGGGACTGGGAAACACCATATATTTT. Amino acid sequence: CASSQGLGNTIYF.

The chain links TRBV12-3 or TRBV12-4 to TRBJ2-2; the D gene is possibly TRBD2 (7 bases). V lost 6 bases and J 4 bases, leaving 12 bases between the germline ends. CDR3 length: 14 amino acids. The CDR3 is CASRGGPGTGELFF. In DNA form, the CDR3 reads TGTGCCAGCAGGGGGGGGCCGGGCACCGGGGAGCTGTTTTTT.

At least ten counts were recorded for this clonotype. A read error is likely, as this CDR3 ends without the conserved phenylalanine or tryptophan. The limits of the CDR3 on the DNA are not certain, so only TCRdb's listed CDR3 is given. The rearrangement joins TRBV7-2 to TRBJ1-1; the D segment call TRBD1 is taken from the table without a DNA check. Germline assignment: CDR1 SGHTA and CDR2 FQGNSA. The CDR3 spans 12 residues, counting both ends. CDR3 amino acids: CASSLLGLMTDT.

V and J are TRBV20-1 and TRBJ2-5, with 9 bases matching TRBD2. Trimming removed 0 bases from V and 4 bases from J; junction bases left unmatched: 9. Germline loops: CDR1 DFQATT, CDR2 SNEGSKA (reference sequence). There are 16 residues in the CDR3. CDR3: CSARDRLREGPETQYF. CDR3 nucleotide sequence: TGCAGTGCTAGAGATCGGCTGCGGGAGGGCCCAGAGACCCAGTACTTC.

This clonotype has only a few counts. The rearrangement links TRBV7-9 to TRBJ2-3, with D possibly being TRBD1 (7 bases). Trimming left V 5 bases short and J 4 bases short, with 10 bases between. CDR3 size: 13 residues. CDR1 is SEHNR and CDR2 is FQNEAQ in the germline V gene (reference sequence). This chain's CDR3 is CASSIRGADTQYF. The CDR3 DNA is TGTGCCAGCAGCATCAGGGGGGCAGATACGCAGTATTTT.

The genes are TRBV6-1 and TRBJ2-1, with 8 bases fitting TRBD1. CDR3 length: 16 amino acids. CDR1 is MNHNS, CDR2 SASEGT, per germline. V was pared by 4 bases and J by 8 bases, with 13 bases of the junction left unmatched. The DNA for the CDR3 is TGTGCCAGCAGTGCCTGGACAGGGAACCTCTGGGATGAGCAGTTCTTC. Residues: CASSAWTGNLWDEQFF.

A single count supports this clonotype. The V and J genes are TRBV7-2 and TRBJ2-7; 7 nucleotides agree with TRBD1. Germline CDR1 and CDR2: SGHTA and FQGNSA. Trimming at V came to 0 bases and at J to 3 bases, leaving 5 bases not matched to a gene. The CDR3 runs to 15 residues. CDR3 in DNA: TGTGCCAGCAGCTTAGCGCAGGGGGTCCTCTACGAGCAGTACTTC. Protein product: CASSLAQGVLYEQYF.